The sequence of this T cell receptor beta chain was determined in a study of graft-versus-host responses after intestinal transplantation. Whole-study context: All recipients were transplanted with multivisceral, liver-intestinal, or isolated intestinal grafts.

The data were produced by immunoSEQ multiplex PCR, yet TCRdb's version contains in-frame clones alone and is incomplete. The table has under 100,000 clones, about 94% seen once. CDR3 size: 14 residues. V lost 4 bases to trimming and J lost 6 bases, with 15 bases between them. Germline V CDR1 and CDR2: SGHTA, FQGTGA. Study results and caveats: Marrow from the recipient contained GvH clones, some of which had appeared first in ileum or blood.

Details on this clone: Antigen unknown.

The material sequenced was unstimulated CD4+ T cells sorted from spleen or lymph node cells, taken before transplant. The TCR sequence derives from a human donor who was the organ donor for an intestinal transplant. This chain uses TRBV7-3 with TRBJ1-2; D gene uncertain. The CDR3 loop reads CASSSPGTENGYTF. DNA for the CDR3: TGTGCCAGCAGCTCCCCAGGCACTGAGAATGGCTACACCTTC.